This TCR beta chain comes out of a study of early T cells in non-severe SARS-CoV-2 infection. Study-level background: Sequencing used unsorted whole-blood bulk RNA, so chains lack pairing. Findings and caveats of the study: The VDJdb matching leaned toward anti-spike CD8 responses and overlooked private and CD4 specificities.

Each cDNA molecule carried a unique molecular identifier. TCRdb reprocessed the 5' RACE reads via MiXCR and lists one record per CDR3 protein. The sample includes approximately 90,000 distinct CDR3 sequences, less than 15% of them seen just once. A remark on this clonotype: Its antigen is unknown.

This material consisted of whole blood, taken at baseline. The TCR sequence derives from an adult who was a healthcare worker with PCR-confirmed SARS-CoV-2 infection or an uninfected control (not recorded which).

The DNA for the CDR3 is TGTGCCCGGACGAGGGGTAGCCCAAGCTCCTACGAGCAGTACTTC. As protein: CARTRGSPSSYEQYF. The chain couples TRBV7-6 to TRBJ2-7; D assignment may be TRBD1 or TRBD2 (5 bases each). V dropped 11 bases and J dropped 0 bases, with 20 bases sitting between them. This CDR3 comprises 15 residues. Germline CDR1 reads SGHVS; CDR2 reads FNYEAQ.